These T cell receptor beta chains were read from a single sample in a study of blood T cell repertoires in COVID-19. Libraries were prepared by immunoSEQ multiplex PCR; TCRdb keeps only in-frame clonotypes and omits some of them. Of fewer than 30,000 clones in the sample, 60% to 70% were seen once. Sequencing used peripheral blood. These receptors came from a man aged 60 to 69 with active or convalescent COVID-19. Each CDR3 is given with its conserved first and last residue. The order of the fields is D gene, J gene, V gene, clone size, CDR3 DNA, CDR3 protein. A D gene is named only where the DNA matches it firmly. Some rows mark clone size as missing; the rest say once, few, many or name a class of expanded clone.

D gene: -; J gene: TRBJ2-2; V gene: TRBV9; clone size: -; CDR3 DNA: TGTGCCAGCAGCGCCCTAGGACAGACTAACACCGGGGAGCTGTTTTTT; CDR3 protein: CASSALGQTNTGELFF
D gene: -; J gene: TRBJ1-5; V gene: TRBV5-6; clone size: -; CDR3 DNA: TGTGCCAGCAACCAAGGGGGGGGGAATAGCAATCAGCCCCAGCATTTT; CDR3 protein: CASNQGGGNSNQPQHF
D gene: TRBD2; J gene: TRBJ2-3; V gene: TRBV5-1; clone size: once; CDR3 DNA: TGCGCCAGCAGCCCAGGGGCTAGCGGGTCGGATACGCAGTATTTT; CDR3 protein: CASSPGASGSDTQYF
D gene: TRBD2; J gene: TRBJ2-5; V gene: TRBV5-1; clone size: -; CDR3 DNA: TGCGCCAGCAGCTTGGGAGGTCGCGGGGGAGAGACCCAGTACTTC; CDR3 protein: CASSLGGRGGETQYF
D gene: -; J gene: TRBJ2-3; V gene: TRBV27; clone size: -; CDR3 DNA: TGTGCCAGCAGTTCCAACCTCGGATCAATAGCGATGAGCACAGATACGCAGTATTTT; CDR3 protein: CASSSNLGSIAMSTDTQYF
D gene: TRBD2; J gene: TRBJ2-7; V gene: TRBV19; clone size: -; CDR3 DNA: TGTGCCAGTAGTGGGACTACTTCCTACGAGCAGTACTTC; CDR3 protein: CASSGTTSYEQYF
D gene: TRBD1; J gene: TRBJ2-2; V gene: TRBV6-5; clone size: -; CDR3 DNA: TGTGCCAGCAGATGGACAGGGGTGAACACCGGGGAGCTGTTTTTT; CDR3 protein: CASRWTGVNTGELFF
D gene: -; J gene: TRBJ2-2; V gene: TRBV6-6; clone size: -; CDR3 DNA: TGTGCCAGCAGTTACCAACTGACAGTGACCGGGGAGCTGTTTTTT; CDR3 protein: CASSYQLTVTGELFF
D gene: -; J gene: TRBJ2-1; V gene: TRBV6-2/TRBV6-3; clone size: -; CDR3 DNA: TGTGCCAGCAGTTACCGGAGGACCAATTACAATGAGCAGTTCTTC; CDR3 protein: CASSYRRTNYNEQFF
D gene: -; J gene: TRBJ2-7; V gene: TRBV19; clone size: -; CDR3 DNA: TGTGCCAGTAGTCGAGCATCAGGGGTTGGGTACGAGCAGTACTTC; CDR3 protein: CASSRASGVGYEQYF
D gene: -; J gene: TRBJ1-5; V gene: TRBV5-8; clone size: few; CDR3 DNA: TGTGCCAGCAGCTTGGACCCACTTAGCAATCAGCCCCAGCATTTT; CDR3 protein: CASSLDPLSNQPQHF
D gene: TRBD2; J gene: TRBJ2-3; V gene: TRBV7-3; clone size: few; CDR3 DNA: TGTGCCAGCAGCTTAAAGACTAGCGGGAGATCGGATACGCAGTATTTT; CDR3 protein: CASSLKTSGRSDTQYF
D gene: -; J gene: TRBJ1-6; V gene: TRBV5-1; clone size: once; CDR3 DNA: TGCGCCAGCAGCCGGACGGGGATGGATAATTCACCCCTCCACTTT; CDR3 protein: CASSRTGMDNSPLHF
D gene: -; J gene: TRBJ2-1; V gene: TRBV4-1; clone size: -; CDR3 DNA: TGCGCCAGCAGCCAAGTTGAGGGCCTTGGATACAATGAGCAGTTCTTC; CDR3 protein: CASSQVEGLGYNEQFF
D gene: TRBD2; J gene: TRBJ2-7; V gene: TRBV6-2/TRBV6-3; clone size: -; CDR3 DNA: TGTGCCAGCAGTCCAGTCTTAGCGGGGCCCAAGACCTACGAGCAGTACTTC; CDR3 protein: CASSPVLAGPKTYEQYF
D gene: -; J gene: TRBJ1-4; V gene: TRBV24-1; clone size: once; CDR3 DNA: TGTGCCACCAGGGGGCCCTCGCAACTGTTTTTT; CDR3 protein: CATRGPSQLFF
D gene: -; J gene: TRBJ2-3; V gene: TRBV25-1; clone size: few; CDR3 DNA: TGTGCCAGCAGTGTCACAGGGACAGATACGCAGTATTTT; CDR3 protein: CASSVTGTDTQYF
D gene: TRBD2; J gene: TRBJ2-7; V gene: TRBV27; clone size: medium-sized; CDR3 DNA: TGTGCCAGCAGTCTCGAGCGGGGGGGCCACTACGAGCAGTACTTC; CDR3 protein: CASSLERGGHYEQYF
D gene: TRBD1; J gene: TRBJ2-2; V gene: TRBV4-1; clone size: few; CDR3 DNA: TGCGCCAGCAGCCAAGAGTCTGCGACAGGGACGTTTCGGACCGGGGAGCTGTTTTTT; CDR3 protein: CASSQESATGTFRTGELFF
D gene: -; J gene: TRBJ1-2; V gene: TRBV5-1; clone size: -; CDR3 DNA: TGCGCCAGCAGCTTTATGACGGGGGAAAATGGCTACACCTTC; CDR3 protein: CASSFMTGENGYTF
D gene: TRBD1; J gene: TRBJ1-3; V gene: TRBV15; clone size: few; CDR3 DNA: TGTGCCACCAGTCGGACAGGGGAAGGAAACACCATATATTTT; CDR3 protein: CATSRTGEGNTIYF
D gene: -; J gene: TRBJ1-1; V gene: TRBV19; clone size: -; CDR3 DNA: TGTGCCAGTAATCCGGTCGGGGTCACTGAAGCTTTCTTT; CDR3 protein: CASNPVGVTEAFF
D gene: TRBD1; J gene: TRBJ1-2; V gene: TRBV6-5; clone size: -; CDR3 DNA: TGTGCCAGCAGAACCACCGACAGGGGCGGTGGCTACACCTTC; CDR3 protein: CASRTTDRGGGYTF
D gene: -; J gene: TRBJ1-2; V gene: TRBV30; clone size: few; CDR3 DNA: TGTGCCTGGAGTATTATTTGGCCAGGCCGGCTTAACTATGGCTACACCTTC; CDR3 protein: CAWSIIWPGRLNYGYTF
D gene: TRBD1; J gene: TRBJ1-5; V gene: TRBV19; clone size: -; CDR3 DNA: TGTGCCAGTAGTATCCGCAACCAGGACAGGGCAAATCAGCCCCAGCATTTT; CDR3 protein: CASSIRNQDRANQPQHF
D gene: -; J gene: TRBJ1-6; V gene: TRBV5-6; clone size: -; CDR3 DNA: TGTGCCAGCAGCTTGTCGGGGAAGATAAATTCACCCCTCCACTTT; CDR3 protein: CASSLSGKINSPLHF
D gene: -; J gene: TRBJ1-1; V gene: TRBV29-1; clone size: few; CDR3 DNA: TGCAGCGTCAATAGTCAGGGATTAGGCACTGAAGCTTTCTTT; CDR3 protein: CSVNSQGLGTEAFF
D gene: -; J gene: TRBJ1-1; V gene: TRBV21-1; clone size: -; CDR3 DNA: TGTGCCAGCAGCAAACCTCGCCCTTTGACAACGAACACTGAAGCTTTCTTC; CDR3 protein: CASSKPRPLTTNTEAFF
D gene: TRBD1; J gene: TRBJ1-6; V gene: TRBV2; clone size: -; CDR3 DNA: TGTGCCAGCAGTGAAGCGCTTGGGACAGGGGTTTCCTATAATTCACCCCTCCACTTT; CDR3 protein: CASSEALGTGVSYNSPLHF
D gene: TRBD1; J gene: TRBJ2-1; V gene: TRBV19; clone size: -; CDR3 DNA: TGTGCCAGTACGGGGAGACCGGGACAGGGGGCGGCCTACAATGAGCAGTTCTTC; CDR3 protein: CASTGRPGQGAAYNEQFF
D gene: TRBD2; J gene: TRBJ2-2; V gene: TRBV6-4; clone size: medium-sized; CDR3 DNA: TGTGCCAGCAGTGAGTCTAGCGGGGGGTCGAACACCGGGGAGCTGTTTTTT; CDR3 protein: CASSESSGGSNTGELFF
D gene: -; J gene: TRBJ2-5; V gene: TRBV29-1; clone size: -; CDR3 DNA: TGCAGCGTTGAGACAGCCAAAGAGACCCAGTACTTC; CDR3 protein: CSVETAKETQYF
D gene: -; J gene: TRBJ1-5; V gene: TRBV4-1; clone size: -; CDR3 DNA: TGCGCCAGCAGCCGTAGCGGGGGGGATCAGCCCCAGCATTTT; CDR3 protein: CASSRSGGDQPQHF
D gene: -; J gene: TRBJ1-6; V gene: TRBV7-2; clone size: -; CDR3 DNA: TGTGCCGGGACTCGGGTGGGGGGTAATTCACCCCTCCACTTT; CDR3 protein: CAGTRVGGNSPLHF
D gene: -; J gene: TRBJ1-3; V gene: TRBV5-1; clone size: few; CDR3 DNA: TGCGCCAGCAGCTTGGAGAGTAACTCTGGAAACACCATATATTTT; CDR3 protein: CASSLESNSGNTIYF
D gene: TRBD1; J gene: TRBJ1-1; V gene: TRBV18; clone size: -; CDR3 DNA: TGTGCCAGCTCACCGAAACAGGGGTCTAACACTGAAGCTTTCTTT; CDR3 protein: CASSPKQGSNTEAFF
D gene: -; J gene: TRBJ1-1; V gene: TRBV7-9; clone size: once; CDR3 DNA: TGTGCCAGCAGCTTAGAGGGACAGAACACTGAAGCTTTCTTT; CDR3 protein: CASSLEGQNTEAFF
D gene: TRBD1; J gene: TRBJ1-1; V gene: TRBV25-1; clone size: -; CDR3 DNA: TGTGCCAGCAGTAAACCGACAGGGGCAGGACGCATCAACACTGAAGCTTTCTTT; CDR3 protein: CASSKPTGAGRINTEAFF
D gene: -; J gene: TRBJ1-5; V gene: TRBV2; clone size: -; CDR3 DNA: TGTGCCAGCAGCGAGCAACCGGGGGGCTGGAGGGGGGCTAGCAATCAGCCCCAGCATTTT; CDR3 protein: CASSEQPGGWRGASNQPQHF
D gene: TRBD1; J gene: TRBJ2-7; V gene: TRBV25-1; clone size: -; CDR3 DNA: TGTGCCAGCAGTGGAACAGGGGCCTACGAGCAGTACTTC; CDR3 protein: CASSGTGAYEQYF